Listed below are T cell receptor beta chains from one sample, sequenced in a study of blood T cell repertoires in COVID-19. The table came from immunoSEQ multiplex PCR; TCRdb's copy has only in-frame clones and leaves some out. Altogether around 330,000 clones are present, 85% being singletons, with the ten largest covering over 1.5%. The material sequenced was PBMCs or T cells enriched from blood (not recorded which). The receptors shown here come from a woman in her 30s who had been exposed to COVID-19. CDR3s include the opening cysteine and the closing phenylalanine or tryptophan. A D gene is named only where the DNA matches it firmly. Where a row states a size, it is once, few, many or the class of an expanded clone; other rows omit it.

j_call,d_call,cdr3_length,v_call,clone_size,cdr3_nt,cdr3_aa
TRBJ2-5,-,15,TRBV5-4,-,TGTGCCAGCAGCTTCATGGGGGCCCCCAGAGAGACCCAGTACTTC,CASSFMGAPRETQYF
TRBJ1-1,TRBD1,15,TRBV28,few,TGTGCCAGCAGTTTAACCGACAGGGTGTATACTGAAGCTTTCTTT,CASSLTDRVYTEAFF
TRBJ1-5,-,16,TRBV7-9,-,TGTGCCAGCAGCTTAGGACCGGGACAAGACAATCAGCCCCAGCATTTT,CASSLGPGQDNQPQHF
TRBJ1-4,TRBD1,15,TRBV28,-,TGTGCCAGCAGGGCCCCCAGGGGGCGAGGTGAAAAACTGTTTTTT,CASRAPRGRGEKLFF
TRBJ2-3,-,14,TRBV12-5,-,TGTGCTAGTGGGCAGGGATTTGATACAGATACGCAGTATTTT,CASGQGFDTDTQYF
TRBJ2-1,-,15,TRBV9,-,TGTGCCAGCAGCGTAATCGGGGACTTTGGCAATGAGCAGTTCTTC,CASSVIGDFGNEQFF
TRBJ2-2,TRBD2,18,TRBV24-1,-,TGTGCCACCAGCGGCGAAACTAGCGGGAGGGCGGGCACCGGGGAGCTGTTTTTT,CATSGETSGRAGTGELFF
TRBJ1-2,TRBD1,15,TRBV7-9,-,TGTGCCAGCAGCTCTACAGGGGGCACGAACTATGGCTACACCTTC,CASSSTGGTNYGYTF
TRBJ2-7,TRBD1,12,TRBV28,few,TGTGCCAGCAGAGCGACAGGGCTAAAGCAGTACTTC,CASRATGLKQYF
TRBJ1-1,-,14,TRBV6-5,-,TGTGCCAGCAGCCGCGGACAAGCGAACACTGAAGCTTTCTTT,CASSRGQANTEAFF
TRBJ2-7,-,15,TRBV7-2,-,TGTGCCAGCAGCTTAACCCCGGCTAGTTCGTACGAGCAGTACTTC,CASSLTPASSYEQYF
TRBJ1-3,-,14,TRBV28,-,TGTGCCAGCACGGGGGGGACGTATGGAAACACCATATATTTT,CASTGGTYGNTIYF
TRBJ1-4,-,17,TRBV9,-,TGTGCCAGCAGCGTAGGGAGGGCTCTTGCAACTAATGAAAAACTGTTTTTT,CASSVGRALATNEKLFF
TRBJ2-2,TRBD1,14,TRBV28,-,TGTGCCAGCAGTCCCCGGACAGGGACCGGGGAGCTGTTTTTT,CASSPRTGTGELFF
TRBJ1-6,TRBD1,16,TRBV5-4,-,TGTGCCAGCAGCCTGGGACAGGGACACGATAATTCACCCCTCCACTTT,CASSLGQGHDNSPLHF
TRBJ1-1,TRBD1,12,TRBV5-1,-,TGCGCCAGCAGCCAAGGACAGGGAGAAGCTTTCTTT,CASSQGQGEAFF
TRBJ1-1,-,12,TRBV5-1,-,TGCGCCAGCAGCGCCTATAACACTGAAGCTTTCTTT,CASSAYNTEAFF
TRBJ1-4,TRBD1,13,TRBV2,-,TGTGCCAGCGGGACAGGGGGGAACGAAAAACTGTTTTTT,CASGTGGNEKLFF
TRBJ1-2,TRBD1,15,TRBV5-1,-,TGCGCCAGCAGCCTCAGGGACAGGGATCCCTATGGCTACACCTTC,CASSLRDRDPYGYTF
TRBJ1-1,-,11,TRBV14,-,TGTGCCAGCGGTCGAGGGACTGAAGCTTTCTTT,CASGRGTEAFF
TRBJ2-1,-,14,TRBV28,-,TGTGCCAGCAGACTGGGGGGGCTTTACAATGAGCAGTTCTTC,CASRLGGLYNEQFF
TRBJ2-1,TRBD1,13,TRBV27,-,TGTGCCAGCAGTTTTGGGACAGCCAATGAGCAGTTCTTC,CASSFGTANEQFF
TRBJ1-3,-,15,TRBV19,-,TGTGCCAGTATCCCCCGAGGGGGGGAAGGAAACACCATATATTTT,CASIPRGGEGNTIYF
TRBJ1-2,-,16,TRBV7-9,-,TGTGCCAGCAGCCCCCCCCTCGCGGGGTATGGATTGGGCTACACCTTC,CASSPPLAGYGLGYTF
TRBJ2-7,TRBD1,14,TRBV9,-,TGTGCCAGCAGCACCGGGACAGGGCTGTACGAGCAGTACTTC,CASSTGTGLYEQYF
TRBJ2-3,-,13,TRBV7-3,-,TGTGCCAGCAGCCTTATCGGCACAGATACGCAGTATTTT,CASSLIGTDTQYF
TRBJ2-7,TRBD2,16,TRBV28,-,TGTGCCAGCAGTTCTATAACGGGACTAGCGAACTACGAGCAGTACTTC,CASSSITGLANYEQYF
TRBJ2-2,TRBD2,19,TRBV5-4,-,TGTGCCAGCAGCGACCCGCGGACTAGCGGGAGGGCAGGGACCGGGGAGCTGTTTTTT,CASSDPRTSGRAGTGELFF
TRBJ1-6,-,14,TRBV7-9,-,TGTGCCAGCAGCAACAGGACGTTATGGTCACCCCTCCACTTT,CASSNRTLWSPLHF
TRBJ2-3,-,16,TRBV18,-,TGTGCCAGCTCACCACCAAATAATGCCCCTAAGGATACGCAGTATTTT,CASSPPNNAPKDTQYF
TRBJ1-6,TRBD1,14,TRBV4-1,-,TGCGCCAGCAGCTTAGGACAGGGGAACTCACCCCTCCACTTT,CASSLGQGNSPLHF
TRBJ2-7,TRBD2,19,TRBV4-1,-,TGCGCCAGCAGCCAAGACCTGGTCAAAGCGGGAGCTATGTTGTGGGAGCAGTACTTC,CASSQDLVKAGAMLWEQYF
TRBJ2-7,-,14,TRBV5-1,-,TGCGCCAGCAGTCTCACGCAGGGGAGGGGCGAGCAGTACTTC,CASSLTQGRGEQYF
TRBJ1-3,-,15,TRBV6-1,-,TGTGCCAGCAGTGAAGACAGGAGCTCTGGAAACACCATATATTTT,CASSEDRSSGNTIYF
TRBJ1-2,TRBD1,15,TRBV7-9,-,TGTGCCAGCAGCGAAGGGACAGGGGGAAACTATGGCTACACCTTC,CASSEGTGGNYGYTF
TRBJ2-1,TRBD2,16,TRBV3-1/TRBV3-2,-,TGTGCCAGCAGCCAAGGAGAGGTAGCGGGATTATATGTGCAGTTCTTC,CASSQGEVAGLYVQFF
TRBJ1-3,TRBD1,17,TRBV2,-,TGTGCCAGCCGCGGGGTGACAGGGGGCCTCTCTGGAAACACCATATATTTT,CASRGVTGGLSGNTIYF
TRBJ2-7,-,17,TRBV21-1,-,TGTGCCAGCAGCGAGGGCCCGGGACAGCCTCCAAGAAACGAGCAGTACTTC,CASSEGPGQPPRNEQYF
TRBJ1-2,TRBD1,15,TRBV19,-,TGTGCCAGTAGTATAGCCACAGGGGTCGAATATGGCTACACCTTC,CASSIATGVEYGYTF
TRBJ1-1,TRBD1,16,TRBV28,-,TGTGCCAGCAGCCACCGACAGGGAATGAGGAACACTGAAGCTTTCTTT,CASSHRQGMRNTEAFF
TRBJ2-7,-,11,TRBV28,-,TGTGCCAGCATCAGTCTCTACGAGCAGTACTTC,CASISLYEQYF
TRBJ1-1,-,16,TRBV7-2,-,TGTGCCAGCAGCTCACATATAAAGGGGTCGAACACTGAAGCTTTCTTT,CASSSHIKGSNTEAFF